The next 30 T cell receptor beta chains were all read from a single sample in a study of blood T cell repertoires in COVID-19. Measured with immunoSEQ multiplex PCR; TCRdb has only the in-frame clones, and not every one. The repertoire has about 46,000 clones, 70% to 90% of them found once; the top ten carry 2.5% to 3.5%. The sequenced sample was PBMCs or T cells enriched from blood (not recorded which). The source of these receptors is a woman in her 50s who had recovered from COVID-19.

CDR3 in amino acids: CASSAYRSNTGELFF. The CDR3 region has the DNA TGTGCCAGCAGTGCTTACAGGTCGAACACCGGGGAGCTGTTTTTT. The chain employs TRBV27 and TRBJ2-2, with D maybe TRBD1 (5 bases). The germline V gene encodes CDR1 MNHEY and CDR2 SMNVEV (reference sequence). Trimming pared 5 bases from V and 0 bases from J, leaving 10 bases between. The CDR3 contains 15 residues.

The rearrangement links TRBV4-3 to TRBJ2-7, with a possible D match to TRBD1 (6 bases). The CDR3 length is 13 residues. The germline V gene has CDR1 LGHNA and CDR2 YSLEER. Between the trimmed V and J ends, which lost 2 bases and 6 bases, there was a span of 11 bases. The CDR3 loop reads CASSQRAGAEQYF. The CDR3 DNA reads as TGCGCCAGCAGCCAAAGGGCAGGGGCCGAGCAGTACTTC.

In this sample, this clone turned up a few times. V and J are TRBV19 and TRBJ1-2, with 8 bases that match TRBD1. The trim removed 1 base at V and 8 bases at J, leaving 6 bases unmatched. CDR1 LNHDA and CDR2 SQIVND come from the germline V gene (reference sequence). This CDR3 has 14 amino acids. The CDR3: CASSIVDRGKGYTF. In DNA, the CDR3 is TGTGCCAGTAGTATAGTCGACAGGGGTAAAGGCTACACCTTC.

The chain uses TRBV6-6 and TRBJ2-5; 8 nucleotides line up with TRBD2. Germline V CDR1 and CDR2: MNHNY, SVGAGI (reference sequence). The trim removed 5 bases at V and 4 bases at J, leaving 6 bases unmatched. The CDR3 has 14 residues. In DNA form, the CDR3 reads TGTGCCAGCAGTCCGGGACTAGTGGGAGAGACCCAGTACTTC. Translation gives CASSPGLVGETQYF.

V and J are TRBV11-3 and TRBJ1-1; D gene unclear. V was pared by 2 bases and J by 2 bases, with 9 bases between. CDR3 length: 14 residues. The germline CDR1 and CDR2 sequences are SGHNT and YENEEA. This CDR3 is CASSLSGENTEAFF. Here the CDR3 DNA reads TGTGCCAGCAGCTTATCGGGAGAAAACACTGAAGCTTTCTTT.

This chain joins TRBV19 and TRBJ2-1; tentative D call: TRBD1 (6 bases). CDR1 and CDR2 from the germline V gene are LNHDA and SQIVND (reference sequence). V was pared by 5 bases and J by 5 bases, with 19 bases between. There are 16 residues in the CDR3. Here the CDR3 DNA reads TGTGCCAGTAGTTCTAGCAGGGGACGTCGACACAATGAGCAGTTCTTC. The encoded protein is CASSSSRGRRHNEQFF.

The rearrangement joins TRBV3-1 (or the pseudogene TRBV3-2) to TRBJ1-5; D not resolved. Germline loops: CDR1 LGHDT, CDR2 YNNKEL (reference sequence). The CDR3 is 16 residues long. Trimming removed 0 bases at V and 7 bases at J, with 16 bases between. The CDR3 reads CASSQDRDSPEQPQHF. DNA for the CDR3: TGTGCCAGCAGCCAAGATCGGGATAGCCCTGAGCAGCCCCAGCATTTT.

The chain recombines TRBV5-1 with TRBJ1-1; 7 nucleotides line up with TRBD1. There are 16 residues in the CDR3. Germline CDR1 and CDR2: SGHRS and YFSETQ. The J segment lost 7 bases and the V segment lost 4 bases, leaving 16 bases of the junction unmatched. CDR3 nucleotides: TGCGCCAGCAGCCCTCAGAAGACAGGGAGTAATGGTGAAGCTTTCTTT. Protein sequence: CASSPQKTGSNGEAFF.

J is TRBJ2-1 and V is TRBV29-1, with TRBD1 matching 8 bases. The CDR3 loop spans 14 amino acids. The V gene end was trimmed by 3 bases and the J gene end by 6 bases; junction bases not matched to a gene: 7. Germline assignment: CDR1 SQVTM and CDR2 ANQGSEA. In DNA, the CDR3 is TGCAGCGTTGATGACAGGGGTGGAGTCAATGAGCAGTTCTTC. Encoded protein: CSVDDRGGVNEQFF.

The CDR3 here is CASSQGAGGFETQYF. For the CDR3, the DNA is TGTGCCAGCAGCCAAGGAGCGGGAGGGTTTGAGACCCAGTACTTC. The rearrangement links TRBV3-1 (or the pseudogene TRBV3-2) to TRBJ2-5; TRBD2 agrees at 10 bases. CDR1 LGHDT and CDR2 YNNKEL come from the germline V gene (reference sequence). Trimming took 1 base from V and 5 from J; bases not matched to a gene: 4. CDR3 size: 15 residues.

The chain combines TRBV19 with TRBJ2-1; tentatively, D is TRBD1 (6 bases). The CDR3 is 15 amino acids. The V gene lost 6 bases and the J gene lost 5 bases, with 17 bases spanning the gap. Germline V gene data show CDR1 as LNHDA and CDR2 as SQIVND (reference sequence). For the CDR3, the DNA is TGTGCCAGTAGCCCCAGGGGACGAGGGCACAATGAGCAGTTCTTC. Amino acids: CASSPRGRGHNEQFF.

This chain connects TRBV27 to TRBJ1-6; D uncertain. This CDR3 has 14 residues. The V end lost 3 bases, the J end lost 6 bases, and 9 bases lay between the germline ends. Looked up from germline, CDR1 is MNHEY and CDR2 is SMNVEV (reference sequence). In nucleotides, the CDR3 is TGTGCCAGCAGTTTCGCCCGGGGTAATTCACCCCTCCACTTT. It yields the protein CASSFARGNSPLHF.

This rearrangement joins TRBV3-1 (or the pseudogene TRBV3-2) to TRBJ1-5; D is possibly TRBD1 (5 bases). The CDR3 length is 14 residues. CDR1 and CDR2 (germline): LGHDT, YNNKEL (reference sequence). Trimming stripped 6 bases from V and 4 bases from J, with 13 bases between. For the CDR3, the DNA is TGTGCCAGCAGGAATGAGGCAGGGAATCAGCCCCAGCATTTT. This encodes CASRNEAGNQPQHF.

This clone was picked up a small number of times. The gene calls are TRBV7-9 and TRBJ1-1; 7 positions match TRBD1. Germline CDR1 SEHNR, CDR2 FQNEAQ (reference sequence). This CDR3 spans 16 amino acids. J was trimmed by 6 bases and V by 0 bases; bases with no gene match: 10. The DNA of the CDR3 is TGTGCCAGCAGCTTAGCGGAAACAGGGGCAGCAGCTGAAGCTTTCTTT. Protein: CASSLAETGAAAEAFF.

This clone was seen a few times. The chain combines TRBV6-5 with TRBJ1-6; TRBD1 aligns across 8 bases. Germline V gene data show CDR1 as MNHEY and CDR2 as SVGAGI. The trim removed 0 bases at V and 10 bases at J, leaving 8 bases unmatched. This CDR3 has 16 amino acids. The CDR3 loop is CASSYSRTGWGSPLHF. In DNA form, the CDR3 reads TGTGCCAGCAGTTACTCTCGGACAGGGTGGGGGTCACCCCTCCACTTT.

The genes are TRBV2 and TRBJ2-1, with 7 positions matching TRBD1. Germline V gene lookup returns CDR1 SNHLY and CDR2 FYNNEI. V shed 5 bases and J 3 bases; nucleotides not matched to a gene: 4. The CDR3 length is 14 residues. Here the CDR3 reads CASSKDRVYNEQFF. The CDR3 DNA reads as TGTGCCAGCAGTAAAGACAGGGTCTACAATGAGCAGTTCTTC.

V and J are TRBV9 and TRBJ1-2, with 7 bases lining up with TRBD1. CDR3 length: 15 residues. Trimming at V came to 3 bases and at J to 2 bases, leaving 7 bases not matched to a gene. Germline V gene data show CDR1 as SGDLS and CDR2 as YYNGEE. The CDR3 region has the DNA TGTGCCAGCAGCGGGGACCCACAGGGGAACTATGGCTACACCTTC. It is translated as CASSGDPQGNYGYTF.

Written as DNA, the CDR3 is TGTGCCAGCAGCTTCGGAGACAACTATGGCTACACCTTC. This encodes CASSFGDNYGYTF. This chain joins TRBV7-2 and TRBJ1-2, with no clear D. This CDR3 is built from 13 residues. V was shortened by 3 bases and J by 2 bases, with 7 bases between the two germline ends. Germline-derived CDR1 and CDR2 are SGHTA and FQGNSA.

The chain carries TRBV7-2 and TRBJ1-3; D gene ambiguous. The V and J ends lost 5 bases and 1 base respectively, with 12 bases between them. The CDR3 has 15 amino acids. Germline V CDR1 and CDR2: SGHTA, FQGNSA. CDR3 loop: CASSRTGTSGNTIYF. The CDR3 bases are TGTGCCAGCAGCCGGACGGGAACTTCTGGAAACACCATATATTTT.

Only one count was recorded for this clone. The rearrangement joins TRBV6-5 to TRBJ2-3; weak D call: TRBD1 (6 bases). The germline V and J ends were trimmed by 0 bases and 1 base, with 11 bases remaining between them. CDR1 is MNHEY, CDR2 SVGAGI, per germline. The CDR3 contains 16 residues. For the CDR3, the DNA is TGTGCCAGCAGTTACTCGACAGGCCAAGGCACAGATACGCAGTATTTT. It encodes CASSYSTGQGTDTQYF.

V and J are TRBV14 and TRBJ1-3; possible D gene TRBD1, 6 bases. CDR3 length: 16 residues. V was pared by 5 bases and J by 2 bases, with 16 bases between. From germline, CDR1 is SGHDN and CDR2 FVKESK. The CDR3 coding sequence is TGTGCCAGCAGCTTTGCCCCGGACAGCACTGGAAACACCATATATTTT. This sequence encodes CASSFAPDSTGNTIYF. Complete variable domain (other parts from reference TRBV14 and TRBJ1-3): EAGVTQFPSHSVIEKGQTVTLRCDPISGHDNLYWYRRVMGKEIKFLLHFVKESKQDESGMPNNRFLAERTGGTYSTLKVQPAELEDSGVYFCASSFAPDSTGNTIYFGEGSWLTVV.

This chain joins TRBV4-1 and TRBJ1-5; possible D gene TRBD1, 5 bases. The germline V and J ends were trimmed by 0 bases and 7 bases, with 7 bases remaining between them. The CDR3 length is 13 residues. In germline, CDR1 is MGHRA, CDR2 YSYEKL. CDR3 in DNA: TGCGCCAGCAGCCAAGAGGGGGGACAGCCCCAGCATTTT. Protein sequence: CASSQEGGQPQHF.

This chain uses TRBV4-1 with TRBJ1-6; 9 bases align to TRBD1. From germline, CDR1 is MGHRA and CDR2 YSYEKL. This CDR3 region has 14 residues. Trimming removed 2 bases from V and 9 bases from J; junction bases left unmatched: 2. The CDR3 DNA reads as TGCGCCAGCAGCCAAACAGGGGGCGTTTCACCCCTCCACTTT. It specifies CASSQTGGVSPLHF.

The chain recombines TRBV23-1 with TRBJ1-5; possibly TRBD1 for D (5 bases). TRBV23-1 has ORF status, its function being uncertain. Trimming cost V 2 bases and J 4 bases, with 27 bases left between them. CDR3 length equals 20 residues. The CDR3 DNA is TGCGCCAGCAGTCAAAGCCCGGCGTCCTGGGGCAGGGCAAGTAATCAGCCCCAGCATTTT. Protein product: CASSQSPASWGRASNQPQHF.

The chain employs TRBV19 and TRBJ1-1; the D is unclear. Per germline, CDR1 LNHDA and CDR2 SQIVND (reference sequence). V lost 1 base to trimming and J lost 2 bases, with 17 bases between them. This CDR3 contains 17 residues. CDR3 loop: CASSIGVWRRQNTEAFF. The DNA for the CDR3 is TGTGCCAGTAGTATAGGGGTGTGGAGGAGACAAAACACTGAAGCTTTCTTT.

V and J are TRBV4-2 and TRBJ1-5, with 11 bases fitting TRBD1. Germline loops: CDR1 LGHNA, CDR2 YNFKEQ. The CDR3 contains 14 residues. The ends lost 3 bases at V and 7 bases at J; junction bases unmatched: 2. The CDR3 protein is CASSQGQGVQPQHF. As DNA, the CDR3 is TGTGCCAGCAGCCAGGGACAGGGGGTCCAGCCCCAGCATTTT.

The V gene is TRBV6-6, the J gene TRBJ1-2; 10 bases align to TRBD1. The CDR3 extends over 13 amino acids. The V gene's germline CDR1 is MNHNY and CDR2 SVGAGI (reference sequence). The ends lost 7 bases at V and 9 bases at J; junction bases unmatched: 8. The DNA of the CDR3 is TGTGCCAGCAACTCCCCGGGACAGGGGAGCTACACCTTC. Protein: CASNSPGQGSYTF.

This clone was seen once. The CDR3 loop reads CASSYLDSNQPQHF. For the CDR3, the DNA is TGTGCCAGCAGTTACTTAGATAGCAATCAGCCCCAGCATTTT. V and J are TRBV6-2 or TRBV6-3 and TRBJ1-5, with D hard to call. Germline values: CDR1 MNHEY, CDR2 SVGEGT. The CDR3 runs 14 residues. V shed 1 base and J shed 0 bases, with 4 bases lying between them.

V is TRBV27 and J is TRBJ2-2; D is uncertain. Deletions cut 3 bases from V and 7 bases from J, with 12 bases between. Germline values: CDR1 MNHEY, CDR2 SMNVEV (reference sequence). The CDR3 runs 14 residues. The CDR3 DNA follows: TGTGCCAGCAGTTTGGTCCTAGGCAGCGGGGAGCTGTTTTTT. It yields the protein CASSLVLGSGELFF.

This clone has a single count. The chain joins TRBV28 to TRBJ1-6; perhaps TRBD1 as D (5 bases). The CDR3 sequence is 14 residues long. Trimming stripped 3 bases from V and 10 bases from J, with 13 bases between. Germline-derived CDR1 and CDR2 are MDHEN and SYDVKM. CDR3 nucleotides: TGTGCCAGCAGTTTGCAATCAGGGTTCTCACCCCTCCACTTT. This codes for CASSLQSGFSPLHF. The variable domain in full, with the rest retrieved from reference TRBV28 and TRBJ1-6, is DVKVTQSSRYLVKRTGEKVFLECVQDMDHENMFWYRQDPGLGLRLIYFSYDVKMKEKGDIPEGYSVSREKKERFSLILESASTNQTSMYLCASSLQSGFSPLHFGNGTRLTVT.